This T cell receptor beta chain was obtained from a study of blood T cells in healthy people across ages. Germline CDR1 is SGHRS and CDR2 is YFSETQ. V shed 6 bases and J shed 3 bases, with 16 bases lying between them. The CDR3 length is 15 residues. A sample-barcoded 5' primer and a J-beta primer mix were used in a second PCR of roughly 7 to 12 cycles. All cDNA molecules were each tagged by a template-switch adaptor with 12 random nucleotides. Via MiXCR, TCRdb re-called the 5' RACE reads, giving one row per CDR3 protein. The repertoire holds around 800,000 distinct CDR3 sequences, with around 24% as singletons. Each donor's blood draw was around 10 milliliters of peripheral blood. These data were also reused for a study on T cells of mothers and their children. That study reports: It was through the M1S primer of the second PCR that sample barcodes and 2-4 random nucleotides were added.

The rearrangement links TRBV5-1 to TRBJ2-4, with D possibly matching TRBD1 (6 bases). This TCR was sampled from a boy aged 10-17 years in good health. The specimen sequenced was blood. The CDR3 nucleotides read TGCGCCAGCAACCAATACAGGGCGGGCAAAAACATTCAGTACTTC. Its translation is CASNQYRAGKNIQYF.